This TCR beta chain was sequenced in a study of T-cell memory formation after mild COVID-19. On the study more broadly: There were largely donor-specific TCR clusters.

TCRdb re-analysed the 5' RACE reads in MiXCR, keeping a single row per CDR3 protein. Here the sample spans some 600,000 distinct CDR3 sequences, roughly 17% being singletons. Trimming cost V 6 bases and J 5 bases; bases outside gene matches: 6. The germline V gene has CDR1 MNHEY and CDR2 SVGEGT. The CDR3 spans 13 residues. The specimen sequenced was PBMCs or a T cell subset sorted from them (not recorded which). This clonotype was sampled from an adult woman who had mild COVID-19 (a few samples of this study predate the infection). Cell type and time point are not known. This rearrangement joins TRBV6-2 or TRBV6-3 to TRBJ2-7, with 8 nucleotides matching TRBD2. The CDR3 loop is CASSRTSSHEQYF. CDR3 DNA sequence: TGTGCCAGCAGCAGGACTAGCTCTCACGAGCAGTACTTC.